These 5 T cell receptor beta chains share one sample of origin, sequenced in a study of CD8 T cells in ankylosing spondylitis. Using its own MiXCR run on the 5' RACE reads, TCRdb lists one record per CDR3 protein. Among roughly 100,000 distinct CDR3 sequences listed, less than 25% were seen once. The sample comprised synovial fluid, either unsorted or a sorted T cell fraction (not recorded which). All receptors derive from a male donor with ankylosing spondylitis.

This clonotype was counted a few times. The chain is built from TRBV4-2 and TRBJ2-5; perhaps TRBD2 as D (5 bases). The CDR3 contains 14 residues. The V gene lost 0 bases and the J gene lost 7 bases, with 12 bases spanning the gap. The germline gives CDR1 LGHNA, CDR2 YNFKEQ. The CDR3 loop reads CASSQDEGLGTQYF. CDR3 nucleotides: TGTGCCAGCAGCCAAGATGAGGGTTTGGGGACCCAGTACTTC.

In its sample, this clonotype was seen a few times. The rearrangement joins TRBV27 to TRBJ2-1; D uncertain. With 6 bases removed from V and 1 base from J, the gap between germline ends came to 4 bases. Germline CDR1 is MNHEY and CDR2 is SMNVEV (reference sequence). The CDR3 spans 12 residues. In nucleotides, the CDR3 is TGTGCCAGCAGGCTATCCTACAATGAGCAGTTCTTC. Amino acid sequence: CASRLSYNEQFF.

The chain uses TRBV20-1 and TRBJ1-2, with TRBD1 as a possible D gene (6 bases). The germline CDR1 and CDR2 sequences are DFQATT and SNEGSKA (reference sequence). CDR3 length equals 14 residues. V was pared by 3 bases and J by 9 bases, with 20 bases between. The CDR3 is CSASSLGTRWSYTF. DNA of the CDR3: TGCAGTGCTAGTAGCCTCGGGACACGTTGGAGCTACACCTTC.

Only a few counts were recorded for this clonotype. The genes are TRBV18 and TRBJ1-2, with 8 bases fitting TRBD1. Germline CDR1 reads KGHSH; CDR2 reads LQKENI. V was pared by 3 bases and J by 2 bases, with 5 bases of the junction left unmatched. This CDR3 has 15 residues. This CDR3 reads CASSPAGQANYGYTF. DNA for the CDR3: TGTGCCAGCTCACCGGCGGGACAGGCGAACTATGGCTACACCTTC.

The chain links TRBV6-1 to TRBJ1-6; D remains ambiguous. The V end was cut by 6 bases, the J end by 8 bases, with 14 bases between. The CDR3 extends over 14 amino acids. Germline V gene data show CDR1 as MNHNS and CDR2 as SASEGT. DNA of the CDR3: TGTGCCAGCAGCCCCCGGGGTTGGGATTCACCCCTCCACTTT. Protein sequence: CASSPRGWDSPLHF.